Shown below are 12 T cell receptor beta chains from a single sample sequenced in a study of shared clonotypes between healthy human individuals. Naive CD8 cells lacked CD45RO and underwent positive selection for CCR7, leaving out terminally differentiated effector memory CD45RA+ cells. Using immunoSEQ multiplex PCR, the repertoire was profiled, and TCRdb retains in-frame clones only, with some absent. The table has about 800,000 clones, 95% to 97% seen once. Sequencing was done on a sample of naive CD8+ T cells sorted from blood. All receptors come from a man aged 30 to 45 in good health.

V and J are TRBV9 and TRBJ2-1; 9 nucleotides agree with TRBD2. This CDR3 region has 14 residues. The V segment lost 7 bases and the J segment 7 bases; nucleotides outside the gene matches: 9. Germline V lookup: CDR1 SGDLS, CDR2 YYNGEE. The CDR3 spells CASGFAGGGNEQFF. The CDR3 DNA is TGTGCCAGCGGTTTTGCGGGAGGGGGTAATGAGCAGTTCTTC.

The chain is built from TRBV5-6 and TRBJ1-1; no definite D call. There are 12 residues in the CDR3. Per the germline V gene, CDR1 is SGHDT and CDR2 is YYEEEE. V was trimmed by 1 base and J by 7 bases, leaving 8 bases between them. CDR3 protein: CASSLTTREAFF. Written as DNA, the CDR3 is TGTGCCAGCAGCTTGACGACTCGTGAAGCTTTCTTT.

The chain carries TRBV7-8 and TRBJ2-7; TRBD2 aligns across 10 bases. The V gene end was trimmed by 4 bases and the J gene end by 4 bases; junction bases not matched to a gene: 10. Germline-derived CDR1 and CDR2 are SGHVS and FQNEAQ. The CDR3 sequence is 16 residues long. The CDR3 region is CASSSQIAGGKYEQYF. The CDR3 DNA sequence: TGTGCCAGCAGCTCCCAAATAGCGGGAGGAAAGTACGAGCAGTACTTC. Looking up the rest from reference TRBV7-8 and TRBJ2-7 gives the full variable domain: GAGVSQSPRYKVAKRGQDVALRCDPISGHVSLFWYQQALGQGPEFLTYFQNEAQLDKSGLPSDRFFAERPEGSVSTLKIQRTQQEDSAVYLCASSSQIAGGKYEQYFGPGTRLTVT.

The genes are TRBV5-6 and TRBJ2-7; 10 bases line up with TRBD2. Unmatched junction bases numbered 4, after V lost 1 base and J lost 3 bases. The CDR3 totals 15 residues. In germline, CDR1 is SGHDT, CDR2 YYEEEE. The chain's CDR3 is CASSLLSSGSYEQYF. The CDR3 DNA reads TGTGCCAGCAGCTTGCTTTCTAGCGGGAGCTACGAGCAGTACTTC.

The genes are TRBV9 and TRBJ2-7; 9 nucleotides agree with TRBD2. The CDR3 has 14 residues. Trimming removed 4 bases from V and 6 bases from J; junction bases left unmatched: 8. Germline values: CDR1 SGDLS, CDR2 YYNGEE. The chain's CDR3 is CASSNSGSVGEQYF. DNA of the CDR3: TGTGCCAGCAGCAATAGCGGGAGTGTGGGCGAGCAGTACTTC.

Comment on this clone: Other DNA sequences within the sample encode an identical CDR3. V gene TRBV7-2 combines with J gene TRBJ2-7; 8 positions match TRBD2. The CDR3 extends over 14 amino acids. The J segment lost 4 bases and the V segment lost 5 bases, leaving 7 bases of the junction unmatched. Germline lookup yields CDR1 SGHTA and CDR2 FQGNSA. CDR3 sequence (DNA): TGTGCCAGCAGCCTTGCTAGCGGGTCGTACGAGCAGTACTTC. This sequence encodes CASSLASGSYEQYF.

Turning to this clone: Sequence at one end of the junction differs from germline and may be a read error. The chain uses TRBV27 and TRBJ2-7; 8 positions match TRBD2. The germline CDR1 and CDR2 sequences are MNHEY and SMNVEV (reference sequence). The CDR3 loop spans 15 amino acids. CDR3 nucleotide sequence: TGTGCCAGCAGTTTTATTTCGGGAGGGCTCCAGCCCCTGGTATTC. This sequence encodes CASSFISGGLQPLVF.

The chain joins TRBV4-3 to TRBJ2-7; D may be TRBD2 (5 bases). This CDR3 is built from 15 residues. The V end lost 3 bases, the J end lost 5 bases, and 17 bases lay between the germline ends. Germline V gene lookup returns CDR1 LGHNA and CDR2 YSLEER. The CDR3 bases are TGCGCCAGCAGCCAGGAGGCAGGTTTTTCCAACGAGCAGTACTTC. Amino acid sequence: CASSQEAGFSNEQYF.

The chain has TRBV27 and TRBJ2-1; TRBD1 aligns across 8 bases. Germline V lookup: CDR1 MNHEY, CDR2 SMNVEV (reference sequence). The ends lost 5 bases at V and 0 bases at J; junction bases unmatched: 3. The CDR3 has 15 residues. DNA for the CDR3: TGTGCCAGCAGTGGACAGGGAATCTCCTACAATGAGCAGTTCTTC. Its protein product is CASSGQGISYNEQFF.

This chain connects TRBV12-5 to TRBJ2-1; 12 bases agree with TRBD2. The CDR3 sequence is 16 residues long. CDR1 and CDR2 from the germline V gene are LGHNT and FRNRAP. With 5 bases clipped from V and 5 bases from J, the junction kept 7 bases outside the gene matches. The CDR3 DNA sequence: TGTGCTAGTGGTCCCCAAACTAGCGGGAGGAACAATGAGCAGTTCTTC. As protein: CASGPQTSGRNNEQFF.

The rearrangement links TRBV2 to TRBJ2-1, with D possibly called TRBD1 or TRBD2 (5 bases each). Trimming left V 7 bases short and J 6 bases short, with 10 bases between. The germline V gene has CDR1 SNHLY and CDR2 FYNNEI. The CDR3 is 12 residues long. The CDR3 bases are TGTGCCAGCAAGGGGAGCCCCAATGAGCAGTTCTTC. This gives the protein CASKGSPNEQFF.

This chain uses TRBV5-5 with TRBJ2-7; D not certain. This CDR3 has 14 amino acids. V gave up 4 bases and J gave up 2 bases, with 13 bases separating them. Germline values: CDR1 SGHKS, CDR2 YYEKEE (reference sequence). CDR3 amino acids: CASSPLSSTYEQYF. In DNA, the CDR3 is TGTGCCAGCAGCCCGCTATCCTCTACCTACGAGCAGTACTTC.